The clone carrying this T cell receptor (beta chain) was detected only a few times. Its antigen is not known. The entry originates in a study of blood T cells in healthy people across ages. Next came a second PCR, run for about 6 to 12 cycles, which used a sample-barcoded 5' primer along with a J-beta primer mix. The template-switch adaptor, which had 12 random nucleotides, put a tag on each cDNA molecule. TCRdb reprocessed the 5' RACE reads with MiXCR, giving one entry per CDR3 protein. In the table there are 1.5 million to 2 million distinct CDR3 sequences, roughly 32% of which are singletons. Study conclusions and caveats: Among T cells, TCR beta diversity per million cells dropped roughly linearly as age rose. In long-lived donors, naive CD4+ cell counts and diversity exceeded those of aged donors. The authors considered diversity estimates from one million T cells to be underestimates.

This clonotype was sampled from a woman aged 30 to 39 in good health. Sequencing input: blood.

This chain's CDR3 is CASTRLAGVGEQFF. CDR3 bases: TGTGCCAGCACGAGACTAGCGGGAGTTGGTGAGCAGTTCTTC. The chain uses TRBV2 and TRBJ2-1, with 12 bases matching TRBD2. V gave up 7 bases and J gave up 9 bases; unmatched junction bases: 7. The germline CDR1 and CDR2 sequences are SNHLY and FYNNEI. The CDR3 length is 14 residues.